Given below is one TCR beta chain in context. Preparation of the TCRbeta library used unique molecular identifiers. TCRdb ran MiXCR on the PCR reads and lists one entry per CDR3 protein. Here the sample spans about 400,000 distinct CDR3 sequences, around 21% being singletons. The sample comes from a study of T-cell reconstitution after alpha-beta-depleted transplantation in children. CDR1 is SGHRS and CDR2 is YFSETQ in the germline V gene. CDR3 length equals 14 residues. V lost 0 bases, J lost 9 bases, and 13 bases lay in between. The sequencing used PBMCs from the stem cell graft donor, collected from the stem cell graft. This TCR came from a human donor who donated a stem cell graft to a child with acute myeloid leukemia. The chain recombines TRBV5-1 with TRBJ2-1, with D perhaps matching TRBD2 (5 bases). In DNA, the CDR3 is TGCGCCAGCAGCTTGGGAGGTGGCGCGGGTGAGCAGTTCTTC. This gives the protein CASSLGGGAGEQFF.